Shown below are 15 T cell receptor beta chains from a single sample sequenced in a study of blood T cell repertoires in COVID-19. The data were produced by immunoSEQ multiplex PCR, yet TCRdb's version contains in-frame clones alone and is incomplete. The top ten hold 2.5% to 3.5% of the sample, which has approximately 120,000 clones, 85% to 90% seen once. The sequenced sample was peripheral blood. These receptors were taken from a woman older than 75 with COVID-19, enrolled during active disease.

The CDR3 sequence is CASSYSRAQETQYF. The CDR3, as DNA: TGTGCCAGCAGTTACTCGAGAGCACAAGAGACCCAGTACTTC. The V call is TRBV6-5, the J call TRBJ2-5; no clear D. The CDR3 contains 14 residues. V lost 0 bases, J lost 2 bases, and 7 bases lay in between. CDR1 and CDR2 from the germline V gene are MNHEY and SVGAGI.

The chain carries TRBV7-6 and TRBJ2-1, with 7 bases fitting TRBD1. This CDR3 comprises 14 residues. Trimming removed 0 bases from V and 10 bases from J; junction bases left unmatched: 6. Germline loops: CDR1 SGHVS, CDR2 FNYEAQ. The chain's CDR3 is CASSLAQMDREQFF. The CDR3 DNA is TGTGCCAGCAGCTTAGCGCAGATGGACAGGGAGCAGTTCTTC.

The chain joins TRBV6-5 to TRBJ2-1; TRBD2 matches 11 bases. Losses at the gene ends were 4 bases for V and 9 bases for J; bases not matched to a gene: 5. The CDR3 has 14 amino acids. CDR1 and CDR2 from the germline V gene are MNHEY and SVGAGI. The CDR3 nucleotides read TGTGCCAGCAGTTTGACTAGCGGGATTCCTGAGCAGTTCTTC. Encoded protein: CASSLTSGIPEQFF.

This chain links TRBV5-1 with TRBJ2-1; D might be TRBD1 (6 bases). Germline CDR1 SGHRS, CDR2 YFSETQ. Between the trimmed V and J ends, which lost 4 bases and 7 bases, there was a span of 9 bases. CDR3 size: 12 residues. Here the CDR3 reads CASSHGQNEQFF. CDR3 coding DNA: TGCGCCAGCAGCCACGGACAGAATGAGCAGTTCTTC.

The CDR3 loop reads CASSPNLEETQYF. As DNA, the CDR3 is TGTGCCAGCTCACCCAACTTGGAAGAGACCCAGTACTTC. The chain uses TRBV18 and TRBJ2-5; no reliable D call. CDR3 length: 13 amino acids. Trimming stripped 3 bases from V and 3 bases from J, with 8 bases between. Germline-derived CDR1 and CDR2 are KGHSH and LQKENI.

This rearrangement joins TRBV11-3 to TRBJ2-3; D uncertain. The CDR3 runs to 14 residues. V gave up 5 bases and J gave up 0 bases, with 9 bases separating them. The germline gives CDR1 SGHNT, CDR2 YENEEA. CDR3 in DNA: TGTGCCAGCAGCCCCAGTGTTAGCACAGATACGCAGTATTTT. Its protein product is CASSPSVSTDTQYF.

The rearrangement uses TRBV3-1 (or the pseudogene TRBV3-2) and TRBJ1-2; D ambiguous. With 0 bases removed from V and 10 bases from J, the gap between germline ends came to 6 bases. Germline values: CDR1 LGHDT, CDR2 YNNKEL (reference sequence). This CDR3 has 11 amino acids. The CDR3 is CASSQDLVYTF. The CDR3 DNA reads TGTGCCAGCAGCCAAGATTTAGTCTACACCTTC.

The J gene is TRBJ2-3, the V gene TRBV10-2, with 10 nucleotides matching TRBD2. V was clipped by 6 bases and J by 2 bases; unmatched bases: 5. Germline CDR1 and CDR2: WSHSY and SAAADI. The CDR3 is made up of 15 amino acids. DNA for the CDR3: TGCGCCAGCAGGGTGACTAGCGGGTCCACAGATACGCAGTATTTT. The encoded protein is CASRVTSGSTDTQYF.

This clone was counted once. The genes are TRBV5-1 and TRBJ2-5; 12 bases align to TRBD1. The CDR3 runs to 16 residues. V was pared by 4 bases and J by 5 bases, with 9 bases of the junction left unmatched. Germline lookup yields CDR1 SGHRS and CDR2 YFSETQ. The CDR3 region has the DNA TGCGCCAGCAGCCCCGGGGACAGGGGGCACTCGGAGACCCAGTACTTC. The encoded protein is CASSPGDRGHSETQYF.

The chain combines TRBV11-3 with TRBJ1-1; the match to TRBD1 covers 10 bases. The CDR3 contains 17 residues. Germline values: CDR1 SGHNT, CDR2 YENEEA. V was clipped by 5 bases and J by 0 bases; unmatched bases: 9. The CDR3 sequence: CASSPSPGTGVNTEAFF. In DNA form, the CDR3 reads TGTGCCAGCAGCCCCAGTCCCGGGACAGGGGTGAACACTGAAGCTTTCTTT.

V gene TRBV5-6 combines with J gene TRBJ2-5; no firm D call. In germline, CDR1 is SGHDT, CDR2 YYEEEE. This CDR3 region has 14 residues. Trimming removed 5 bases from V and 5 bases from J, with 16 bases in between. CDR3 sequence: CASRARTAGETQYF. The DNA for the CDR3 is TGTGCCAGCAGGGCCAGAACCGCCGGGGAGACCCAGTACTTC.

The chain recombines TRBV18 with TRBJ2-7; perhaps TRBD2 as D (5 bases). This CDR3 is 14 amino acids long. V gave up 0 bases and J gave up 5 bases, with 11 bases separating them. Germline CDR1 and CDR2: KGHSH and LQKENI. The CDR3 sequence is CASSPPSGIHEQYF. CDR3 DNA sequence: TGTGCCAGCTCACCACCATCGGGGATCCACGAGCAGTACTTC.

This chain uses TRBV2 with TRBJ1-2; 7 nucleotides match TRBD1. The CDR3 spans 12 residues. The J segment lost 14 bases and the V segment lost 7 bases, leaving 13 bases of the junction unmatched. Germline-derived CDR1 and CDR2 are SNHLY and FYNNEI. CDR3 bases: TGTGCCAGCAAGGTGGACAGGCCAGATTATACCTTC. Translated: CASKVDRPDYTF.

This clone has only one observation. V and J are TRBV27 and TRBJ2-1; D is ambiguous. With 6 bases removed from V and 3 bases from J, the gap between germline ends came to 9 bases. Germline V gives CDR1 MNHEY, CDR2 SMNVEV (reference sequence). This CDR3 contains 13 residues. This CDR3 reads CASREQSYNEQFF. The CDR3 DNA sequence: TGTGCCAGCAGGGAACAGAGCTACAATGAGCAGTTCTTC.

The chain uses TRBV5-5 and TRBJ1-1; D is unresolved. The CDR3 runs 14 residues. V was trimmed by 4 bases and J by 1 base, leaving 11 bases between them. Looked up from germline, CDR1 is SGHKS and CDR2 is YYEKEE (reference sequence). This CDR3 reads CASSRSRENTEAFF. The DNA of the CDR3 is TGTGCCAGCAGCAGATCTCGGGAGAACACTGAAGCTTTCTTT.